These 18 T cell receptor beta chains were all obtained from the same sample, sequenced in a study of breast tumors, draining lymph nodes, adjacent tissues. TCRdb processed the multiplex PCR reads anew with MiXCR; each CDR3 protein has one entry. The table records more than 20,000 distinct CDR3 sequences, roughly 50% of them present only once. The specimen sequenced was breast tumor tissue. The receptors stem from a female donor with breast cancer. Some clones in this sample may be carry-over from other donors' samples.

The rearrangement links TRBV2 to TRBJ2-1; 13 bases agree with TRBD2. The CDR3 is 15 amino acids. With 5 bases clipped from V and 5 bases from J, the junction kept 3 bases outside the gene matches. The germline gives CDR1 SNHLY, CDR2 FYNNEI. The CDR3 sequence is CASSRGLAGNNEQFF. The CDR3 region has the DNA TGTGCCAGCAGTCGGGGACTAGCGGGAAACAATGAGCAGTTCTTC.

By sample share, this clonotype is medium-sized. The V gene is TRBV7-3, the J gene TRBJ2-3; 12 nucleotides match TRBD2. Germline V lookup: CDR1 SGHTA, CDR2 FQGTGA. The CDR3 loop spans 16 amino acids. After removal of 5 bases from V and 1 base from J, the junction contained 4 bases not matched to a gene. This chain's CDR3 is CASSARLAGGTDTQYF. CDR3 bases: TGTGCCAGCAGCGCCCGACTAGCGGGAGGCACAGATACGCAGTATTTT.

This sequence joins TRBV20-1 and TRBJ1-2; D possibly corresponds to TRBD1 (5 bases). V lost 2 bases to trimming and J lost 4 bases, with 17 bases between them. From germline, CDR1 is DFQATT and CDR2 SNEGSKA (reference sequence). CDR3 length equals 15 residues. CDR3 region: CSARRNGGDSYGYTF. The CDR3 bases are TGCAGTGCTAGAAGGAACGGGGGGGATAGCTATGGCTACACCTTC.

The V call is TRBV5-1, the J call TRBJ2-5, with D possibly being TRBD2 (5 bases). V was cut by 0 bases and J by 1 base, with 13 bases left in between. CDR1 SGHRS and CDR2 YFSETQ come from the germline V gene. The length of the CDR3 is 16 residues. The DNA of the CDR3 is TGCGCCAGCAGCTTGGCGTTCGAGCGGAGCCAAGAGACCCAGTACTTC. Protein sequence: CASSLAFERSQETQYF.

This clonotype is medium-sized. V and J are TRBV7-8 and TRBJ2-7, with D unresolved. Trimming shortened V by 1 base and J by 4 bases, and 2 bases separated the two germline ends. Germline V lookup: CDR1 SGHVS, CDR2 FQNEAQ. The CDR3 totals 11 residues. The CDR3 coding sequence is TGTGCCAGCAGCTTAGAGTACGAGCAGTACTTC. This codes for CASSLEYEQYF.

By its share, this clonotype is medium-sized. V usage is TRBV6-4 and J usage is TRBJ2-1; a weak D match, TRBD2 (5 bases). The CDR3 runs to 16 residues. In germline, CDR1 is MRHNA, CDR2 SNTAGT. V was clipped by 2 bases and J by 0 bases, with 11 bases between them. The CDR3 sequence: CASSDTQGSSYNEQFF. The CDR3 DNA sequence: TGTGCCAGCAGTGACACCCAAGGGAGCTCCTACAATGAGCAGTTCTTC.

In this sample, this clonotype turned up many times. This chain connects TRBV6-5 to TRBJ1-1, with D uncertain. Germline CDR1 and CDR2: MNHEY and SVGAGI. V dropped 1 base and J dropped 0 bases, with 9 bases sitting between them. The CDR3 is 15 residues long. CDR3 region: CASSYFRELNTEAFF. DNA for the CDR3: TGTGCCAGCAGTTACTTTAGGGAATTGAACACTGAAGCTTTCTTT.

At least ten counts were recorded for this clonotype. Sequence at one end of the junction differs from germline and may be a read error. J is TRBJ2-1 and V is TRBV6-5, with TRBD1 matching over 7 bases. Germline CDR1 reads MNHEY; CDR2 reads SVGAGI. There are 16 residues in the CDR3. CDR3 in amino acids: CASSHSGQMGNNGQFF. For the CDR3, the DNA is TGTGCCAGCAGTCACTCGGGACAGATGGGTAACAATGGGCAGTTCTTC.

To note about this clonotype: A clone one base away is much larger, so this may be a read error. The missing conserved phenylalanine or tryptophan at the end of this CDR3 makes a read error likely. The V and J genes are TRBV5-6 and TRBJ1-1; possible D gene TRBD1, 6 bases. Germline assignment: CDR1 SGHDT and CDR2 YYEEEE. This CDR3 is built from 16 residues. The V end lost 0 bases, the J end lost 1 base, and 13 bases lay between the germline ends. The CDR3 DNA sequence: TGTGCCAGCAGCTTGGGACGTTGGACAGCGAACACTGAAGCTTTCTTG. Its translation is CASSLGRWTANTEAFL.

This clonotype appeared many times. The J gene is TRBJ2-2, the V gene TRBV19; 10 nucleotides match TRBD2. The J segment lost 3 bases and the V segment lost 3 bases, leaving 10 bases of the junction unmatched. Germline-derived CDR1 and CDR2 are LNHDA and SQIVND (reference sequence). CDR3 length: 18 residues. The CDR3 loop reads CASSIRPAGGPDTGELFF. CDR3 in DNA: TGTGCCAGTAGTATTCGGCCAGCGGGAGGGCCGGACACCGGGGAGCTGTTTTTT.

In its sample, this clonotype was seen a few times. A junction boundary mismatches the germline segment, possibly from a read error. This rearrangement joins TRBV11-2 to TRBJ2-7; no clear D gene. This CDR3 has 14 amino acids. The germline CDR1 and CDR2 sequences are SGHAT and FQNNGV. The DNA of the CDR3 is TGTGCCAGCAGCTTAGGGGCCGGAGCGCACGAGCGGTACTTC. This encodes CASSLGAGAHERYF.

The genes are TRBV29-1 and TRBJ1-2, with TRBD1 matching 7 bases. CDR3 length: 15 amino acids. The V gene end was trimmed by 5 bases and the J gene end by 4 bases; junction bases not matched to a gene: 13. Per the germline V gene, CDR1 is SQVTM and CDR2 is ANQGSEA. The CDR3 is CSVYGTAGSIYGYTF. CDR3 DNA sequence: TGCAGCGTTTACGGGACAGCCGGGTCCATCTATGGCTACACCTTC.

J is TRBJ2-1 and V is TRBV27; 12 nucleotides match TRBD2. Trimming at V came to 6 bases and at J to 9 bases, leaving 9 bases not matched to a gene. Germline V CDR1 and CDR2: MNHEY, SMNVEV (reference sequence). This CDR3 is 15 amino acids long. CDR3 loop: CASRPGLAGLVEQFF. The CDR3 nucleotides are TGTGCCAGCAGACCCGGACTAGCGGGACTGGTTGAGCAGTTCTTC.

V and J are TRBV2 and TRBJ2-2; TRBD2 matches at 14 bases. The CDR3 spans 17 residues. CDR1 is SNHLY, CDR2 FYNNEI, per germline. Trimming removed 2 bases from V and 4 bases from J; junction bases left unmatched: 3. CDR3 region: CASSERTSGRFTGELFF. As DNA, the CDR3 is TGTGCCAGCAGTGAACGGACTAGCGGGAGGTTCACCGGGGAGCTGTTTTTT.

This clonotype has ten or more counts. Germline and junction disagree at one end, which may indicate a read error. The chain couples TRBV14 to TRBJ1-2, with TRBD1 as a possible D gene (5 bases). Germline V gene lookup returns CDR1 SGHDN and CDR2 FVKESK. This CDR3 has 16 amino acids. CDR3 coding DNA: TGTGCCAGCAGCCAAGATCTTTCTGGGGCTGAGTATGGCTACGCCTTC. Its protein is CASSQDLSGAEYGYAF.

This rearrangement joins TRBV6-1 to TRBJ2-7, with 11 bases that match TRBD2. This CDR3 spans 15 amino acids. The ends lost 4 bases at V and 0 bases at J; junction bases unmatched: 2. CDR1 MNHNS and CDR2 SASEGT come from the germline V gene. CDR3 DNA sequence: TGTGCCAGCAGTGCCGGGACTAGCGGCTCCTACGAGCAGTACTTC. Translated, it gives CASSAGTSGSYEQYF.

This clonotype occurred once. This chain links TRBV4-1 with TRBJ2-7, with D tentatively TRBD2 (6 bases). V shed 0 bases and J shed 2 bases, with 14 bases lying between them. This CDR3 contains 16 residues. Germline-derived CDR1 and CDR2 are MGHRA and YSYEKL. The CDR3 sequence is CASSQDRNSGPYEQYF. CDR3 DNA: TGCGCCAGCAGCCAAGATAGGAATAGCGGCCCCTACGAGCAGTACTTC.

A word on this clonotype: A much larger clone lies a single base off, so this may be a read error. This chain uses TRBV9 with TRBJ1-1; D unresolved. The CDR3 spans 14 residues. Germline lookup yields CDR1 SGDLS and CDR2 YYNGEE. V shed 4 bases and J shed 4 bases, with 14 bases lying between them. The CDR3 bases are TGTGCCAGCAGCATCATAGGGTCGGCCACTGAAGCTTTCTTT. This gives the protein CASSIIGSATEAFF.